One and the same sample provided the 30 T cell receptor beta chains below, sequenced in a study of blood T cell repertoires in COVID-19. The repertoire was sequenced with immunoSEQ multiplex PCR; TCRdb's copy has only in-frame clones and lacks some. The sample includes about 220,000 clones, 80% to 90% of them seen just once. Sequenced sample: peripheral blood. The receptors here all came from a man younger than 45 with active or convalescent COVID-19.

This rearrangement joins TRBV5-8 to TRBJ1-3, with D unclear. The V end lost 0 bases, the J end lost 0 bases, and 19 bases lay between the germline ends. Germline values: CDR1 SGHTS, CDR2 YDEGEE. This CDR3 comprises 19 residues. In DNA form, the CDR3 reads TGTGCCAGCAGCTTGGATTTGGGCAGGCCGACGAGCTCTGGAAACACCATATATTTT. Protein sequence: CASSLDLGRPTSSGNTIYF.

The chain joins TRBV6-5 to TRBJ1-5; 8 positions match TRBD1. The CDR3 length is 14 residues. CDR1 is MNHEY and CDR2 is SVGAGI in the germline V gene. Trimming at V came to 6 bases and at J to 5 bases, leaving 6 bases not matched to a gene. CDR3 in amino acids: CASSLPGGDQPQHF. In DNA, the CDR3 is TGTGCCAGCAGCCTCCCAGGGGGCGATCAGCCCCAGCATTTT.

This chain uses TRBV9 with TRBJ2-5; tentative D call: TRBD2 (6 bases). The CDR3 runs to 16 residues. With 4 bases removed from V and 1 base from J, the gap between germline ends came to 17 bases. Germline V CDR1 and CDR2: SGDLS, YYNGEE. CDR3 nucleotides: TGTGCCAGCAGCCCCCACCGTCTAGCGTCCCAAGAGACCCAGTACTTC. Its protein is CASSPHRLASQETQYF.

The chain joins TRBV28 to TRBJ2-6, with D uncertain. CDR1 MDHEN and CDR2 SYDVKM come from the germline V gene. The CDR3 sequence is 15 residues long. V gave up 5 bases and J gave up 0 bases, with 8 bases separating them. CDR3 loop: CASSDWSSGANVLTF. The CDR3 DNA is TGTGCCAGCAGTGACTGGAGCTCTGGGGCCAACGTCCTGACTTTC.

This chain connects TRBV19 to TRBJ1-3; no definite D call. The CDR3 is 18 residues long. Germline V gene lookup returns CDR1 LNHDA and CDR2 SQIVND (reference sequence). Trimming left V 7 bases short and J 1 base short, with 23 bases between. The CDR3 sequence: CASTLWSSATISGNTIYF. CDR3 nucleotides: TGTGCCAGTACCCTATGGAGCTCTGCTACAATATCTGGAAACACCATATATTTT.

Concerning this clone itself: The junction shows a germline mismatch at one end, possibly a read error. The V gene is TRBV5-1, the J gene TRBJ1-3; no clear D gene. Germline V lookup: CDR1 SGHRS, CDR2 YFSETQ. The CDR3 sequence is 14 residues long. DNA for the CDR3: TGCGCCAGCAGCTTGGGTCACACCGAAAACATCATATATTTT. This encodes CASSLGHTENIIYF.

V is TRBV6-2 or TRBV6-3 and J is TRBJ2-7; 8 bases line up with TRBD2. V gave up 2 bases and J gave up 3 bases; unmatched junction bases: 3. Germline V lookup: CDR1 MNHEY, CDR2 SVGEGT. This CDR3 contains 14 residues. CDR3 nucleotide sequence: TGTGCCAGCAGTTACACGCGGGGGGTCTACGAGCAGTACTTC. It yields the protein CASSYTRGVYEQYF.

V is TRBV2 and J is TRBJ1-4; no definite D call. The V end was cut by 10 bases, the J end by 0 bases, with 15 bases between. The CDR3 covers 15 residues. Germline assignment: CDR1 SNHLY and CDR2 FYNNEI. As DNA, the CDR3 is TGTGCCAACCGTCCACCGGGAGCAACTAATGAAAAACTGTTTTTT. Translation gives CANRPPGATNEKLFF.

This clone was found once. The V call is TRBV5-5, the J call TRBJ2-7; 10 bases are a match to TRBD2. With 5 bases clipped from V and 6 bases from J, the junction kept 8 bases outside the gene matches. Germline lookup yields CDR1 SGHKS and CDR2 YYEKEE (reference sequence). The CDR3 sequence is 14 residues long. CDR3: CASRPSGSAREQYF. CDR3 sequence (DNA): TGTGCCAGCAGACCTAGCGGGAGTGCGCGCGAGCAGTACTTC.

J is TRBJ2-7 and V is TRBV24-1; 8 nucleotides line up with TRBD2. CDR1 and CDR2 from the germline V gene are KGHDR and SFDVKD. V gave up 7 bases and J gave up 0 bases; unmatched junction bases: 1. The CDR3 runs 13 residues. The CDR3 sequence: CATSSGGSYEQYF. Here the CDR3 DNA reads TGTGCCACCAGCAGCGGGGGCTCCTACGAGCAGTACTTC.

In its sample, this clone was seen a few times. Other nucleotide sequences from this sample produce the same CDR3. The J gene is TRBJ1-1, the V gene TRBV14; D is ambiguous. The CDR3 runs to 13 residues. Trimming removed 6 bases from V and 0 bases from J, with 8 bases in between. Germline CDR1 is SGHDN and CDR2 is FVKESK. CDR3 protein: CASSSFMNTEAFF. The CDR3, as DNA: TGTGCCAGCAGTTCCTTTATGAACACTGAAGCTTTCTTT.

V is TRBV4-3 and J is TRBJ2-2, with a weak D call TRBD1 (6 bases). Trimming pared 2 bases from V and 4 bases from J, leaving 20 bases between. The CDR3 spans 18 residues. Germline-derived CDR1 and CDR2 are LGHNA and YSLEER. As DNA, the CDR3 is TGCGCCAGCAGCCAATACCCGTCAGGGGTCAGGGGCACCGGGGAGCTGTTTTTT. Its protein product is CASSQYPSGVRGTGELFF.

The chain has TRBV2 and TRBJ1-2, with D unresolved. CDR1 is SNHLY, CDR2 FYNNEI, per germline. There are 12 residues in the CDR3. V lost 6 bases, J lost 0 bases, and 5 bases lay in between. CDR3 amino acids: CASRSPNYGYTF. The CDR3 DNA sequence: TGTGCCAGCAGGTCTCCTAACTATGGCTACACCTTC.

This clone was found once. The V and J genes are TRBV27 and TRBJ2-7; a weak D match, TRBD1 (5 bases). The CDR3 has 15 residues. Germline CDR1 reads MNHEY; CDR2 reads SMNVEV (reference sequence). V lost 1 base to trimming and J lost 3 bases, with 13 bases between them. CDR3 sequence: CASSLLIGVGYEQYF. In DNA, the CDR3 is TGTGCCAGCAGTTTATTAATAGGGGTGGGCTACGAGCAGTACTTC.

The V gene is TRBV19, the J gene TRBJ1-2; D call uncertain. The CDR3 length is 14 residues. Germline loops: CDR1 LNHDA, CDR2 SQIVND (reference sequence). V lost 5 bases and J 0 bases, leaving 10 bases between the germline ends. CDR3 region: CASSPYSTNYGYTF. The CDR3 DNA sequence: TGTGCCAGTAGTCCCTACAGTACTAACTATGGCTACACCTTC. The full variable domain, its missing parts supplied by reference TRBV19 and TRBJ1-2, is DGGITQSPKYLFRKEGQNVTLSCEQNLNHDAMYWYRQDPGQGLRLIYYSQIVNDFQKGDIAEGYSVSREKKESFPLTVTSAQKNPTAFYLCASSPYSTNYGYTFGSGTRLTVV.

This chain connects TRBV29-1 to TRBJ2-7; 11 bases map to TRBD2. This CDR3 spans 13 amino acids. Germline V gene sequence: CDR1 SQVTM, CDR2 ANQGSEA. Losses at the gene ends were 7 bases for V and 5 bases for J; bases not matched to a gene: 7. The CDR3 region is CSAIAGGRHEQYF. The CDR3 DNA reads TGCAGCGCCATAGCGGGAGGGCGCCACGAGCAGTACTTC.

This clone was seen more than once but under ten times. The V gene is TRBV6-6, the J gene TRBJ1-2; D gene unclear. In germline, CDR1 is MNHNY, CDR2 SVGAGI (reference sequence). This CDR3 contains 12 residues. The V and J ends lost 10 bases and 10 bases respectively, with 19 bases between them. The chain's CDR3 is CATQARRESYTF. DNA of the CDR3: TGTGCCACCCAAGCCAGGAGGGAGTCCTACACCTTC.

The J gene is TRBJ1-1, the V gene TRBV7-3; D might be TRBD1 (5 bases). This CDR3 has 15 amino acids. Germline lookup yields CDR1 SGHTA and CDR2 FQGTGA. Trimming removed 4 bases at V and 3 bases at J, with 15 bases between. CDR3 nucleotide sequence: TGTGCCAGCAGCTCCTCCGGGGAGGGGCACACTGAAGCTTTCTTT. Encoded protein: CASSSSGEGHTEAFF.

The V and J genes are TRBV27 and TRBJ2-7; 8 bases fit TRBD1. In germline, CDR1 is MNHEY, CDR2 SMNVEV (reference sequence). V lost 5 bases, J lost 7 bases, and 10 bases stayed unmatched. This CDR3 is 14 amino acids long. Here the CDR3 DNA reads TGTGCCAGCAGTCCAGGGACAGGAGGACATGAGCAGTACTTC. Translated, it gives CASSPGTGGHEQYF.

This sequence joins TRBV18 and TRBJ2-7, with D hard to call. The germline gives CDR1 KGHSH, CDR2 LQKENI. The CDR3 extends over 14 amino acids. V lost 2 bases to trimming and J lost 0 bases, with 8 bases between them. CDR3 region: CASSPLASSYEQYF. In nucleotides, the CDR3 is TGTGCCAGCTCACCATTAGCTAGCTCCTACGAGCAGTACTTC. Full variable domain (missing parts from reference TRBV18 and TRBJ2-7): NAGVMQNPRHLVRRRGQEARLRCSPMKGHSHVYWYRQLPEEGLKFMVYLQKENIIDESGMPKERFSAEFPKEGPSILRIQQVVRGDSAAYFCASSPLASSYEQYFGPGTRLTVT.

CDR3 in amino acids: CASSLTGLLYEQYF. The CDR3, as DNA: TGTGCCAGCAGCTTAACAGGGCTACTCTACGAGCAGTACTTC. The chain has TRBV7-9 and TRBJ2-7; D is perhaps TRBD1 (6 bases). CDR1 and CDR2 from the germline V gene are SEHNR and FQNEAQ (reference sequence). V was clipped by 2 bases and J by 3 bases, with 11 bases between them. The CDR3 has 14 amino acids.

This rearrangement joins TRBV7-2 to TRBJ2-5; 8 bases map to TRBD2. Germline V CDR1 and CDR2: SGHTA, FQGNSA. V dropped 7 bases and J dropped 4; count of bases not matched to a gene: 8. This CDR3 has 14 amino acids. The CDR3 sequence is CASTLGGGRETQYF. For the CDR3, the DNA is TGTGCCAGCACCCTCGGGGGGGGGCGAGAGACCCAGTACTTC.

CDR3: CASSLEGGRVTDTQYF. CDR3 bases: TGTGCCAGCAGTTTAGAGGGCGGGAGGGTTACAGATACGCAGTATTTT. V usage is TRBV28 and J usage is TRBJ2-3, with 9 nucleotides matching TRBD2. After removal of 2 bases from V and 3 bases from J, the junction contained 6 bases not matched to a gene. This CDR3 comprises 16 residues. CDR1 is MDHEN and CDR2 is SYDVKM in the germline V gene.

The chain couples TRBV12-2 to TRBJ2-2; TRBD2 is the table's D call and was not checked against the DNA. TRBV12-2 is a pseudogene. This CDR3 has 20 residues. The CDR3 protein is CASRWGTSGSPKWDTGELFF. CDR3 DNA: TGTGCAAGTCGCTGGGGGACTAGCGGGAGCCCCAAGTGGGACACCGGGGAGCTGTTTTTT.

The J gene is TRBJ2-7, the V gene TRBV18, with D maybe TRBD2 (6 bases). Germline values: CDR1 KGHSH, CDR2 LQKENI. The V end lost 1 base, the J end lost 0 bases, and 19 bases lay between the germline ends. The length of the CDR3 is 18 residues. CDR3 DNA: TGTGCCAGCTCACCACTTGTACTAGCCCGTTCAAGCTCCTACGAGCAGTACTTC. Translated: CASSPLVLARSSSYEQYF.

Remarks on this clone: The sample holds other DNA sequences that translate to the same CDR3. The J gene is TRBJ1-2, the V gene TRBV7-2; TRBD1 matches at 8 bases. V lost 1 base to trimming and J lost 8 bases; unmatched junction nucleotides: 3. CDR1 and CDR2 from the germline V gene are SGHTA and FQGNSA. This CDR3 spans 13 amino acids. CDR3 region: CASSLGQGSGYTF. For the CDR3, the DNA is TGTGCCAGCAGCTTAGGACAGGGGTCAGGCTACACCTTC. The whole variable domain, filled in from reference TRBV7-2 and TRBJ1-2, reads GAGVSQSPSNKVTEKGKDVELRCDPISGHTALYWYRQSLGQGLEFLIYFQGNSAPDKSGLPSDRFSAERTGGSVSTLTIQRTQQEDSAVYLCASSLGQGSGYTFGSGTRLTVV.

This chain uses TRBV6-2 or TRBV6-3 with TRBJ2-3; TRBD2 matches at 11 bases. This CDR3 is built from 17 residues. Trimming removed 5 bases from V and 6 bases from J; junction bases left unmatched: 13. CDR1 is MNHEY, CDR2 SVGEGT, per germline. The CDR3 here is CASSLAGGGRKRDTQYF. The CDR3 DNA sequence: TGTGCCAGCAGTCTAGCGGGGGGCGGCCGCAAAAGGGATACGCAGTATTTT.

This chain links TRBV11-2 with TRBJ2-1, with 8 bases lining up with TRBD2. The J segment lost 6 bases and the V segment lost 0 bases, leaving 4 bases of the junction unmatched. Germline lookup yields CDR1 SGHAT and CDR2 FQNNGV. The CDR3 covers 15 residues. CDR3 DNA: TGTGCCAGCAGCTTAGACGGGGGGGCTTCCAATGAGCAGTTCTTC. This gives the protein CASSLDGGASNEQFF.

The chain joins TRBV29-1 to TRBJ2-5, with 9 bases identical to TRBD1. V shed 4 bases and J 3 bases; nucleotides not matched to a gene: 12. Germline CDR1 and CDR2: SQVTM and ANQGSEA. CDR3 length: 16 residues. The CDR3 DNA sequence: TGCAGCGTTGGCCCCCTGGGGACAGGGCCTAAAGAGACCCAGTACTTC. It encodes CSVGPLGTGPKETQYF.

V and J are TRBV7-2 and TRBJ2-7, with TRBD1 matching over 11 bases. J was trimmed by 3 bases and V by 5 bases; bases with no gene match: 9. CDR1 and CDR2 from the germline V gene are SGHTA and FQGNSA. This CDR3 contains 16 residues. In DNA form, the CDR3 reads TGTGCCAGCAGCATAACCTCCGGGACAGGGGGCTACGAGCAGTACTTC. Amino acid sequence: CASSITSGTGGYEQYF.